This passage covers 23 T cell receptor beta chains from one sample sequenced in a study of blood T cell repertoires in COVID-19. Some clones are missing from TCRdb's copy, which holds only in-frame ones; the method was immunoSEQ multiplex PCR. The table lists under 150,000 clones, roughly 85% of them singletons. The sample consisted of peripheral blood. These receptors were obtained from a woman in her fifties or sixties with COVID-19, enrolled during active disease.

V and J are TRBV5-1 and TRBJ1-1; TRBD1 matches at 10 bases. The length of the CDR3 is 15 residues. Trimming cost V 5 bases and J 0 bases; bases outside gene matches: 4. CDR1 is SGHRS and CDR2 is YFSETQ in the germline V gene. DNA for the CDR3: TGCGCCAGCAGGCGAGGACAGGGGGTGAACACTGAAGCTTTCTTT. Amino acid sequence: CASRRGQGVNTEAFF.

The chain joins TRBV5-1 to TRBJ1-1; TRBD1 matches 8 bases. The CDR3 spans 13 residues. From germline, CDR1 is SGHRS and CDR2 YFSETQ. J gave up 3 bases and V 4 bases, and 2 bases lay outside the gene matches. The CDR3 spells CASSVQGDTEAFF. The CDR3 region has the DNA TGCGCCAGCAGCGTACAGGGGGACACTGAAGCTTTCTTT.

The CDR3 nucleotides read TGTGCCAGCAGTTTGGCGGGGGAGCAGTTCTTC. This codes for CASSLAGEQFF. V usage is TRBV27 and J usage is TRBJ2-1, with D tentatively TRBD2 (6 bases). CDR3 length equals 11 residues. The germline V and J ends were trimmed by 3 bases and 10 bases, with 7 bases remaining between them. In germline, CDR1 is MNHEY, CDR2 SMNVEV (reference sequence).

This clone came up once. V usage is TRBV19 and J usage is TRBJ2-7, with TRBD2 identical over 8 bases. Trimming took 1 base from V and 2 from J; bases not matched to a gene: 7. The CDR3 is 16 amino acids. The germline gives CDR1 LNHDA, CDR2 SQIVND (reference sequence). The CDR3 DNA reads TGTGCCAGTAGTATAGGGGCGGGACTAGTTGCCTACGAGCAGTACTTC. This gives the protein CASSIGAGLVAYEQYF.

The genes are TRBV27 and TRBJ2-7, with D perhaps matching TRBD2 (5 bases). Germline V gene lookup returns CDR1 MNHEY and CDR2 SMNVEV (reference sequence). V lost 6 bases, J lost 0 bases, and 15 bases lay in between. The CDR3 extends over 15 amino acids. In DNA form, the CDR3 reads TGTGCCAGCAGCCCCCTGAGGGATCCCTCCTACGAGCAGTACTTC. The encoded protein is CASSPLRDPSYEQYF.

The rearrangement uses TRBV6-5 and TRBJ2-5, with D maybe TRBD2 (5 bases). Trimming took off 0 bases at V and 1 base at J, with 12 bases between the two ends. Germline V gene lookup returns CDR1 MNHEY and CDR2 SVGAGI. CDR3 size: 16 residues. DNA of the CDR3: TGTGCCAGCAGTTACTCTGAGGAGGAACCCCAAGAGACCCAGTACTTC. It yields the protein CASSYSEEEPQETQYF.

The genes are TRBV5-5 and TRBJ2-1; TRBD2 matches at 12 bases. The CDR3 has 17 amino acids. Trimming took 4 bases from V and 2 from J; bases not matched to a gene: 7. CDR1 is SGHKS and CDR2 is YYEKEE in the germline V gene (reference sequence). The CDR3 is CASSPGLAGAAYNEQFF. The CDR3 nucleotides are TGTGCCAGCAGCCCGGGACTAGCGGGTGCCGCCTACAATGAGCAGTTCTTC.

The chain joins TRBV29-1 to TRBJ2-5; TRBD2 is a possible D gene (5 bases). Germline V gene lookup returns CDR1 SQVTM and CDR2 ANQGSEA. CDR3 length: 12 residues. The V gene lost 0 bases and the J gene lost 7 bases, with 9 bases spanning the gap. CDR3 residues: CSVEDGGGTQYF. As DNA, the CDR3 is TGCAGCGTTGAAGATGGCGGAGGGACCCAGTACTTC. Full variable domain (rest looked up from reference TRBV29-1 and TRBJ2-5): SAVISQKPSRDICQRGTSLTIQCQVDSQVTMMFWYRQQPGQSLTLIATANQGSEATYESGFVIDKFPISRPNLTFSTLTVSNMSPEDSSIYLCSVEDGGGTQYFGPGTRLLVL.

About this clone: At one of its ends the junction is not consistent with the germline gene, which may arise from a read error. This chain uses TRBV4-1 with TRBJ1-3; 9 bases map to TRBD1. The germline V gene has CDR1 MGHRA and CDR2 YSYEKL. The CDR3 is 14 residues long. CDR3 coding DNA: TGCGCCAGCAGCCAAGCACTTTCAACAGGGGGCCACGATTTT. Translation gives CASSQALSTGGHDF.

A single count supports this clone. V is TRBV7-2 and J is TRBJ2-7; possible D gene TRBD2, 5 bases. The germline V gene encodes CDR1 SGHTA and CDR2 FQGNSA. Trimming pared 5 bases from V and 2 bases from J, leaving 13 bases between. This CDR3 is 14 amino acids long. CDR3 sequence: CASSLGLNTYEQYF. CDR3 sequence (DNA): TGTGCCAGCAGCCTAGGACTGAATACCTACGAGCAGTACTTC.

Here the CDR3 DNA reads TGTGCCAGCAGCGACGGACAGGGGGCTGGTGAGCAGTTCTTC. Amino acids: CASSDGQGAGEQFF. This chain joins TRBV9 and TRBJ2-1; 11 nucleotides align to TRBD1. Germline CDR1 reads SGDLS; CDR2 reads YYNGEE. V shed 3 bases, J shed 9 bases, and the junction held 5 bases outside the gene matches. CDR3 length: 14 residues.

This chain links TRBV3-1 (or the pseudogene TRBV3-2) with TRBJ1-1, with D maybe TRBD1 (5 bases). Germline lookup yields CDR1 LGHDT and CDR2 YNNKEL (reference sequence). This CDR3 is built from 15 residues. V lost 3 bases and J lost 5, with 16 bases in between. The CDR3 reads CASSQGTGAETEAFF. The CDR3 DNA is TGTGCCAGCAGCCAGGGAACAGGTGCCGAAACTGAAGCTTTCTTT.

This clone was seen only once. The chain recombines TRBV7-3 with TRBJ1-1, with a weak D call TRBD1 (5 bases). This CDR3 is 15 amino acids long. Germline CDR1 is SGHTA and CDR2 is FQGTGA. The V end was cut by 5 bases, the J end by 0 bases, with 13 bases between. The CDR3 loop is CASSPAGGMNTEAFF. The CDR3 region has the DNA TGTGCCAGCAGCCCCGCGGGGGGGATGAACACTGAAGCTTTCTTT.

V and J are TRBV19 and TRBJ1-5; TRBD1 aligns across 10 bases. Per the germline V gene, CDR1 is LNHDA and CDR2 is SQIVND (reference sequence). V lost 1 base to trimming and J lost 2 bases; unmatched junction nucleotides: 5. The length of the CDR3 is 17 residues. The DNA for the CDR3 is TGTGCCAGTAGTATAGTGGGACAGGGGATTGGCAATCAGCCCCAGCATTTT. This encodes CASSIVGQGIGNQPQHF.

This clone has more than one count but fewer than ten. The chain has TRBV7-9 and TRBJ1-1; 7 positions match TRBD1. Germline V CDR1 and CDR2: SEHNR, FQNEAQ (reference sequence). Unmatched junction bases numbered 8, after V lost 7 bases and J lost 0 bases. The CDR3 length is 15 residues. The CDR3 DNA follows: TGTGCCAGCAACCCGAGGGGGCGGGTGAACACTGAAGCTTTCTTT. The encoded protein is CASNPRGRVNTEAFF.

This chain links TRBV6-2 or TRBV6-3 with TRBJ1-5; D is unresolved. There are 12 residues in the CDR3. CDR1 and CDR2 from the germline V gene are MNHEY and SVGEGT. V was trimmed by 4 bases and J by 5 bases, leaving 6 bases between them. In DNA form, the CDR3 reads TGTGCCAGCAGTTTGAGGGATCAGCCCCAGCATTTT. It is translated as CASSLRDQPQHF.

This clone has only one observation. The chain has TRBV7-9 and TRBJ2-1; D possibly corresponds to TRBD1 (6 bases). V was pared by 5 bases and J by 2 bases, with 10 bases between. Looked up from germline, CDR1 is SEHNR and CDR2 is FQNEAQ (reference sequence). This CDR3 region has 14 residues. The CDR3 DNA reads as TGTGCCAGCAGCGCGTGGGACACCTACAATGAGCAGTTCTTC. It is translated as CASSAWDTYNEQFF. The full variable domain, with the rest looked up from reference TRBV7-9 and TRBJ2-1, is DTGVSQNPRHKITKRGQNVTFRCDPISEHNRLYWYRQTLGQGPEFLTYFQNEAQLEKSRLLSDRFSAERPKGSFSTLEIQRTEQGDSAMYLCASSAWDTYNEQFFGPGTRLTVL.

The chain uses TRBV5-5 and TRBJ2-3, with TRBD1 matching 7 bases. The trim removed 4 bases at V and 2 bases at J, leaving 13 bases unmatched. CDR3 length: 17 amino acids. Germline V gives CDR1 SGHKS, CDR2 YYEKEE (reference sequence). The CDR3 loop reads CASSRLPDRASTDTQYF. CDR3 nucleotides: TGTGCCAGCAGCCGCCTCCCAGACAGGGCGTCCACAGATACGCAGTATTTT.

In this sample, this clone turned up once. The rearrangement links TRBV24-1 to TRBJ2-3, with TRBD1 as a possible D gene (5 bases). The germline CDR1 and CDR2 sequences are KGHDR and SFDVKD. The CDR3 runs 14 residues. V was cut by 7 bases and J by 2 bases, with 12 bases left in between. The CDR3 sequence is CATRSTGVTDTQYF. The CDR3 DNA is TGTGCCACCAGGAGCACAGGAGTCACAGATACGCAGTATTTT.

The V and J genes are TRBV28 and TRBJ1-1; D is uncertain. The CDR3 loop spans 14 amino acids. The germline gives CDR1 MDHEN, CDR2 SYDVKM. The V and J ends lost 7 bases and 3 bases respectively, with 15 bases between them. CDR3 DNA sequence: TGTGCCAGCACTGCGGGGAAGTGGGACACTGAAGCTTTCTTT. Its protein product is CASTAGKWDTEAFF. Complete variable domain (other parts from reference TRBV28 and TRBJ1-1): DVKVTQSSRYLVKRTGEKVFLECVQDMDHENMFWYRQDPGLGLRLIYFSYDVKMKEKGDIPEGYSVSREKKERFSLILESASTNQTSMYLCASTAGKWDTEAFFGQGTRLTVV.

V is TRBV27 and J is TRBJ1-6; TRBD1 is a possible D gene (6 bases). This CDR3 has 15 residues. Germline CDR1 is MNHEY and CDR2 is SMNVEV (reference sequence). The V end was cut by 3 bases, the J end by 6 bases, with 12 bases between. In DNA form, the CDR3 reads TGTGCCAGCAGTTTCGAACAGGGAATTAATTCACCCCTCCACTTT. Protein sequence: CASSFEQGINSPLHF.

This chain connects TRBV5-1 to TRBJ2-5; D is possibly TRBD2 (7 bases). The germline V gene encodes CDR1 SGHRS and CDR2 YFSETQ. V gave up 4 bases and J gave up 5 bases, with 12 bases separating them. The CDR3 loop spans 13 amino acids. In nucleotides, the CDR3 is TGCGCCAGCAGCCTCGGGGGGCGGGAGACCCAGTACTTC. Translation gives CASSLGGRETQYF.

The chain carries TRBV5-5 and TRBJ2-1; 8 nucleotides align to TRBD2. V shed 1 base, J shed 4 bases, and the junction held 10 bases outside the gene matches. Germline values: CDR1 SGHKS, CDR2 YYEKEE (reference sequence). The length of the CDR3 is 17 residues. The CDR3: CASSLFPSGRGYNEQFF. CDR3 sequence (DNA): TGTGCCAGCAGCTTGTTTCCATCCGGGAGGGGATACAATGAGCAGTTCTTC. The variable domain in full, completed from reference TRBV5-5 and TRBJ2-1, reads DAGVTQSPTHLIKTRGQQVTLRCSPISGHKSVSWYQQVLGQGPQFIFQYYEKEERGRGNFPDRFSARQFPNYSSELNVNALLLGDSALYLCASSLFPSGRGYNEQFFGPGTRLTVL.